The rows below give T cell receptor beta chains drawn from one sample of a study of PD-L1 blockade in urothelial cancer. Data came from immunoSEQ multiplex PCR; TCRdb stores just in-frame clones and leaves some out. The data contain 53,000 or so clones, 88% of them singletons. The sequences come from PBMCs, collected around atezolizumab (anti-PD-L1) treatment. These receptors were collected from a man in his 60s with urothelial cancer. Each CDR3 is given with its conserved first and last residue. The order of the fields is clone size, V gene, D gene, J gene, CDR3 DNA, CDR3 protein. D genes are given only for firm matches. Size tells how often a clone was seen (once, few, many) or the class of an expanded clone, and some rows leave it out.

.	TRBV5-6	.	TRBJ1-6	TGTGCCAGCAGCCCGGCTGGGGGAGGCATCGATTCACCCCTCCACTTT	CASSPAGGGIDSPLHF
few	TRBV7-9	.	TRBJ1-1	TGTGCCTCCCTCGGGGGTAACACTGAAGCTTTCTTT	CASLGGNTEAFF
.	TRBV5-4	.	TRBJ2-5	TGTGCCAGCAGCCGAGCAGAGACCCAGTACTTC	CASSRAETQYF
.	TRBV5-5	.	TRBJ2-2	TGTGCCAGCAGCGGGACCAGGGGCCTAGGGACCGGGGAGCTGTTTTTT	CASSGTRGLGTGELFF
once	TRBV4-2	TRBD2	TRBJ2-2	TGTGCCAGCAGCCGTCAGCGGGGGGGAAACACCGGGGAGCTGTTTTTT	CASSRQRGGNTGELFF
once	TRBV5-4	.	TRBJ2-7	TGTGCCAGCAGCCCGGGACATTCGGACGAGCAGTACTTC	CASSPGHSDEQYF
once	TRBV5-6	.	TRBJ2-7	TGTGCCAGCAACCAAGCTGGGAGCTACGAGCAGTACTTC	CASNQAGSYEQYF
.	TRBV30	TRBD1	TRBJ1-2	TGTGCCCGGACCAAGGACAGGGACTATGGCTACACCTTC	CARTKDRDYGYTF
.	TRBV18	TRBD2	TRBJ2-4	TGTGCCAGCTCATCAACTATGAGCGGGGGGCAAATCATTCAGTACTTC	CASSSTMSGGQIIQYF
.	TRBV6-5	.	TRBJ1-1	TGTGCCAGCAGTTACGGGGGGAGGGGGGCCGTTGAAGCTTTCTTT	CASSYGGRGAVEAFF
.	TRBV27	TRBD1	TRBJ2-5	TGTGCCAGCAGTGGATTCGGACAGGGTGAAGAGACCCAGTACTTC	CASSGFGQGEETQYF
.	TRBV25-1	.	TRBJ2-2	TGTGCCAGCAGTGGGGGGGGCGGGGACACCGGGGAGCTGTTTTTT	CASSGGGGDTGELFF
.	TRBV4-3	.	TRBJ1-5	TGCGCCAGCAGCCAAGATTTAGGGGATCATCAGCCCCAGCATTTT	CASSQDLGDHQPQHF
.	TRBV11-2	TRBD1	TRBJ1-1	TGTGCCAGCAGCTCGACAGGGAGGAACACTGAAGCTTTCTTT	CASSSTGRNTEAFF
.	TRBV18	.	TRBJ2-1	TGTGCCAGCGCCACCCGGGAGCGAGCATATGAGCAGTTCTTC	CASATRERAYEQFF
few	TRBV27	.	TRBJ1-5	TGTGCCAGCAGTCCCGAATACACTAGCAATCAGCCCCAGCATTTT	CASSPEYTSNQPQHF
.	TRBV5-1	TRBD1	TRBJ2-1	TGCGCCAGCAGCCCAGGGACAGGGGGGCCATACAATGAGCAGTTCTTC	CASSPGTGGPYNEQFF
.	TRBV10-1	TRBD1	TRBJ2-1	TGCGCCAGCAGTCGGAGCTCGACAGGGGGCAACGAGCAGTTCTTC	CASSRSSTGGNEQFF
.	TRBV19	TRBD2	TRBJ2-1	TGTGCCAGTAGGCCCGGGGTAGCGGGTAGCTCCTACAATGAGCAGTTCTTC	CASRPGVAGSSYNEQFF
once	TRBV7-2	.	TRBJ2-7	TGTGCCAGCAGCAGACCGGGACAGGGAGTTAGCGGGAGGTCCTACGAGCAGTACTTC	CASSRPGQGVSGRSYEQYF
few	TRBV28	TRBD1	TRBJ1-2	TGTGCCAGCGCGACAGGGAGCTATGGCTACACCTTC	CASATGSYGYTF
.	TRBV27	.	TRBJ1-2	TGTGCCAGCAGTTTAATTAGCGGTGACGGCTTATTTAACTATGGCTACACCTTC	CASSLISGDGLFNYGYTF
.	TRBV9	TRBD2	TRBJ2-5	TGTGCCAGCAGCCCTCTAGCGGCCCAAGAGACCCAGTACTTC	CASSPLAAQETQYF
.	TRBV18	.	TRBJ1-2	TGTGCCAGCTCATCCAACCGGGATGGCTACACCTTC	CASSSNRDGYTF
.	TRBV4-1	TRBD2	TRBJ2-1	TGCGCCAGCAGCCAAGTTTTAGCGGGGAGGGGGGAGCAGTTCTTC	CASSQVLAGRGEQFF
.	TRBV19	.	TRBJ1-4	TGTGCCAGTAAACGCGGGGAATCTTGGACTAATGAAAAACTGTTTTTT	CASKRGESWTNEKLFF
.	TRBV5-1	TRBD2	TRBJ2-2	TGCGCCAGCAGCTTGGTCGGACTAGCGGGGGGCGCGAACACCGGGGAGCTGTTTTTT	CASSLVGLAGGANTGELFF
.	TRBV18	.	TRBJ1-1	TGTGCCAGCTCACATCCCGAGACAGGAACTGAAGCTTTCTTT	CASSHPETGTEAFF
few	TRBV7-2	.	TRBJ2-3	TGTGCCAGCAGCTCCAGCGGACTCACAGATACGCAGTATTTT	CASSSSGLTDTQYF
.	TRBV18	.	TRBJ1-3	TGTGCCAGCTCCCAAACTGGGCCGGGGTCTGGAAACACCATATATTTT	CASSQTGPGSGNTIYF
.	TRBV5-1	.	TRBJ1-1	TGCGCCAGCAGCATCCAGGTGAACACTGAAGCTTTCTTT	CASSIQVNTEAFF
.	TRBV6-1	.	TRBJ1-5	TGTGCCAGCAGTGAAGCGATCAGGGTAGGCAATCAGCCCCAGCATTTT	CASSEAIRVGNQPQHF
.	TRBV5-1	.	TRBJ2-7	TGCGCCAGCAGCTTAGGCGGGTTGAGCTCCTACGAGCAGTACTTC	CASSLGGLSSYEQYF
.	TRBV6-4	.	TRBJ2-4	TGTGCCAGCAGTGAATTCGCCGGGACATCTTTGTACTTC	CASSEFAGTSLYF
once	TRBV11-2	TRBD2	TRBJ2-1	TGTGCCAGCAGCTTAGCCGAACTAGCGGCCTACAATGAGCAGTTCTTC	CASSLAELAAYNEQFF
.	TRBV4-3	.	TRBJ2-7	TGCGCCAGCAGCCAGGACACCGGGACTCCCTACGAGCAGTACTTC	CASSQDTGTPYEQYF